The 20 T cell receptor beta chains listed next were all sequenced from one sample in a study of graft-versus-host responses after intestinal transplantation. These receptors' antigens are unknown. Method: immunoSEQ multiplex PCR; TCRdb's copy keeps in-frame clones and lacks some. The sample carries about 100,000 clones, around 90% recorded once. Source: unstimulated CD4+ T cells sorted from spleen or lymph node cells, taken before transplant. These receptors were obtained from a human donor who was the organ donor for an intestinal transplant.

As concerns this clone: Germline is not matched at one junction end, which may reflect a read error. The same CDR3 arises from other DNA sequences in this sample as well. The CDR3 nucleotides are TGTGCCAGTAGTTCCACTCTGGGACTAGCGGGGAGGAAGTACTTC. Residues: CASSSTLGLAGRKYF. The chain joins TRBV27 to TRBJ2-7; TRBD2 matches at 13 bases. The CDR3 is made up of 15 amino acids. Germline CDR1 MNHEY, CDR2 SMNVEV (reference sequence).

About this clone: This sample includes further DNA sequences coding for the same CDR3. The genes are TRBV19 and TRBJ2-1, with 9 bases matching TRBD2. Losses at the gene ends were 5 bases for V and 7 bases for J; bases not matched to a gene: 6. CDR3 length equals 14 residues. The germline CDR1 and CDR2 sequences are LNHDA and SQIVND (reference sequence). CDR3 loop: CASSFAGGINEQFF. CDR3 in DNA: TGTGCCAGTAGTTTTGCGGGAGGGATTAATGAGCAGTTCTTC.

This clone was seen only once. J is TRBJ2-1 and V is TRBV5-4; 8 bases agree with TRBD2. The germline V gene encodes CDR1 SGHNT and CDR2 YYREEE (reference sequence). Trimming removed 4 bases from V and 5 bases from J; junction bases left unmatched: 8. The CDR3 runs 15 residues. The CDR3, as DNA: TGTGCCAGCAGCCCGAGTGGGACTAGTAACAATGAGCAGTTCTTC. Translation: CASSPSGTSNNEQFF. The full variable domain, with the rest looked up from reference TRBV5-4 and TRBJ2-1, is ETGVTQSPTHLIKTRGQQVTLRCSSQSGHNTVSWYQQALGQGPQFIFQYYREEENGRGNFPPRFSGLQFPNYSSELNVNALELDDSALYLCASSPSGTSNNEQFFGPGTRLTVL.

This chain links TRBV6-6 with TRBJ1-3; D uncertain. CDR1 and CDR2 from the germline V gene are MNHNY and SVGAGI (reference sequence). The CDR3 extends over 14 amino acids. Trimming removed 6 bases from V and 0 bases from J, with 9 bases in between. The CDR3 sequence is CASSSMISGNTIYF. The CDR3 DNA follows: TGTGCCAGCAGCTCCATGATCTCTGGAAACACCATATATTTT.

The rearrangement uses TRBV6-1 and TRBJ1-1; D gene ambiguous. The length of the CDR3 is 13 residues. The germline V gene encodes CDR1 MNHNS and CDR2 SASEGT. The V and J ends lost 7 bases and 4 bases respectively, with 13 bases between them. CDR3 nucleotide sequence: TGTGCCAGCAACGGGTCGCCTGCCACTGAAGCTTTCTTT. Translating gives CASNGSPATEAFF.

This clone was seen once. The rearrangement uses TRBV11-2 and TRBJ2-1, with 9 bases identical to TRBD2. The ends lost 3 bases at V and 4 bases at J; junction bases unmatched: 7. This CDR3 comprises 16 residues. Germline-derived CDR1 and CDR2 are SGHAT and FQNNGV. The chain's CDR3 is CASSLGQLAGYNEQFF. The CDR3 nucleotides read TGTGCCAGCAGCTTGGGGCAGCTAGCGGGGTACAATGAGCAGTTCTTC.

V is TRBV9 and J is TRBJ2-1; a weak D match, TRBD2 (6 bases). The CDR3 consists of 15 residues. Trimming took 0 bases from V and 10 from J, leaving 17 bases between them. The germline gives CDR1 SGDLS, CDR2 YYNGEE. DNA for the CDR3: TGTGCCAGCAGCGTAGAGCCGAAGGCGGGGTCCGAGCAGTTCTTC. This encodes CASSVEPKAGSEQFF.

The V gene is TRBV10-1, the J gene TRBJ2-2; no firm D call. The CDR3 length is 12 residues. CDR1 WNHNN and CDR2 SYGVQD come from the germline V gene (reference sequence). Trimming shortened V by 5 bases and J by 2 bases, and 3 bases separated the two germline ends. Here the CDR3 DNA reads TGCGCCAGCAGTCATAACACCGGGGAGCTGTTTTTT. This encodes CASSHNTGELFF.

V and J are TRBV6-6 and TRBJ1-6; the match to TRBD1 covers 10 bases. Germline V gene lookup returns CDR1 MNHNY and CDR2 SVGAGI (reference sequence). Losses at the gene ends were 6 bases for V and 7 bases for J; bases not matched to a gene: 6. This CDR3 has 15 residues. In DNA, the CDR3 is TGTGCCAGCAGGTCGGGACAGGGGCGGAATTCACCCCTCCACTTT. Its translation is CASRSGQGRNSPLHF.

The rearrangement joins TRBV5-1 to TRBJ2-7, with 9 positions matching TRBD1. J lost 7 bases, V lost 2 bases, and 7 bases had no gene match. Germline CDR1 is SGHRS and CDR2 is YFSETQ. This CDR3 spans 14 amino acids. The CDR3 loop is CASSFTGGAGEQYF. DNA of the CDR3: TGCGCCAGCAGCTTTACAGGGGGCGCGGGGGAGCAGTACTTC.

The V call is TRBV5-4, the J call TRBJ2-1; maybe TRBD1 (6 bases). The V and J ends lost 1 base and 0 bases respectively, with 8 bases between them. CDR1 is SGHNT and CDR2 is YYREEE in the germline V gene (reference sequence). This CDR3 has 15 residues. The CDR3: CASSLQGNSYNEQFF. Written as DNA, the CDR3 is TGTGCCAGCAGCTTGCAGGGGAACTCCTACAATGAGCAGTTCTTC.

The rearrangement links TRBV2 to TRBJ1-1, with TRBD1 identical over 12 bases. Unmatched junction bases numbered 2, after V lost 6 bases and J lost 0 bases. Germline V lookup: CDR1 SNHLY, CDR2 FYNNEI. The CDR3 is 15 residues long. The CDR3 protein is CASSGTGGLNTEAFF. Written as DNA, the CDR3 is TGTGCCAGCAGCGGGACAGGGGGCCTGAACACTGAAGCTTTCTTT.

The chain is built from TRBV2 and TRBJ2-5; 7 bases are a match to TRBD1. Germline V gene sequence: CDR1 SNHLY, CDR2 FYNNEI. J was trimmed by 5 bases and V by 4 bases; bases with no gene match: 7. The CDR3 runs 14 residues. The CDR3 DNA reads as TGTGCCAGCAGTGCTACAGGGGCTCGCGAGACCCAGTACTTC. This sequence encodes CASSATGARETQYF.

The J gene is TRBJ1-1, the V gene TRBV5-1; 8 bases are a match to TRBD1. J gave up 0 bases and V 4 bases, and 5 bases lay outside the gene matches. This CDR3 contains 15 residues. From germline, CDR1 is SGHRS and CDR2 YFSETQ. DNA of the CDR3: TGCGCCAGCAGCCCGCGGACAGGGATGAACACTGAAGCTTTCTTT. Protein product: CASSPRTGMNTEAFF.

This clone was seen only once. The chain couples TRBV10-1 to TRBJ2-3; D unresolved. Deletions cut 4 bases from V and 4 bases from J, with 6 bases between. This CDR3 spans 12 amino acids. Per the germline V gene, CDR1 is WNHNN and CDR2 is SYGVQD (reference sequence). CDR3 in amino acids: CASSGDADTQYF. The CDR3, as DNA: TGCGCCAGCAGTGGCGACGCAGATACGCAGTATTTT.

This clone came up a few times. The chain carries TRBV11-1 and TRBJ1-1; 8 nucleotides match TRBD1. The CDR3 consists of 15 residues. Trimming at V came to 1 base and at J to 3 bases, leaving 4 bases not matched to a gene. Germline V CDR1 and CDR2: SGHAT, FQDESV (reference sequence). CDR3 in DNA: TGTGCCAGCAGCTTAGTGGCACAGGGGGACACTGAAGCTTTCTTT. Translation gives CASSLVAQGDTEAFF.

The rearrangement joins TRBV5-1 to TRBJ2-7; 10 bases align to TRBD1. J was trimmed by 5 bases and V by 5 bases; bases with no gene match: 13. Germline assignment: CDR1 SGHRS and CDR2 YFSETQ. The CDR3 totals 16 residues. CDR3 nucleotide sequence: TGCGCCAGCAGTAAACAGTCCGGGACAGGGGTGCACGAGCAGTACTTC. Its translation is CASSKQSGTGVHEQYF.

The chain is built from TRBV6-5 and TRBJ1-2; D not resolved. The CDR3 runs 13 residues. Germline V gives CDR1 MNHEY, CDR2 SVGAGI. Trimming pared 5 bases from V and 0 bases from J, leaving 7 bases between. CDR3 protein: CASSGQANYGYTF. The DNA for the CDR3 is TGTGCCAGCAGTGGTCAAGCTAACTATGGCTACACCTTC.

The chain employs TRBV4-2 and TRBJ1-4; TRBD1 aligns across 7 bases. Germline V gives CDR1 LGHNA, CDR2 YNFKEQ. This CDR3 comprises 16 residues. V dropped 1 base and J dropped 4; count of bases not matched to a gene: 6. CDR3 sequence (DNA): TGTGCCAGCAGCCAAGGGGGAGGGACAGATAATGAAAAACTGTTTTTT. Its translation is CASSQGGGTDNEKLFF.

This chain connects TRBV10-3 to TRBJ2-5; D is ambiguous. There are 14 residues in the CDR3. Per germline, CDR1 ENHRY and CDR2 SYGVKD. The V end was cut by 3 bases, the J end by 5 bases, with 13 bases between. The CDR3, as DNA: TGTGCCATCAGTGATGACACGCTGGGGGAGACCCAGTACTTC. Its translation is CAISDDTLGETQYF.